Sequencing of this TCR beta chain was carried out in a study of response to subunit inactivated influenza vaccine. Whole-study results and caveats: Authors suggested few new T cells are recruited by each seasonal influenza vaccination.

In TCRdb, the RT-PCR reads were re-called with MiXCR into one record per CDR3 protein. The sample holds approximately 680,000 distinct CDR3 sequences, approximately 14% seen once. V gave up 4 bases and J gave up 4 bases, with 12 bases separating them. There are 14 residues in the CDR3. Germline V gene lookup returns CDR1 SGHRS and CDR2 YFSETQ. As to this clonotype: Its antigen is currently unknown.

The chain carries TRBV5-1 and TRBJ2-1; perhaps TRBD1 as D (6 bases). The source material was PBMCs from blood, sampled roughly 12 days after vaccination. This receptor was identified in a man aged 45 to 65 who received an inactivated influenza vaccine. CDR3 in amino acids: CASSRDTEYNEQFF. The CDR3 DNA sequence: TGCGCCAGCAGCCGGGACACCGAGTACAATGAGCAGTTCTTC.